The 25 T cell receptor beta chains in this list originate from one sample, sequenced in a study of cytomegalovirus exposure and HLA in healthy donors. 13 Jbeta primers and 60 Vbeta primers were used for the PCR. Assay used: immunoSEQ multiplex PCR; TCRdb lists only in-frame clones, some missing. The sample holds roughly 120,000 clones, roughly 84% seen once. The sequenced material came from PBMCs. All receptors derive from a man aged 25 to 45 in good health and CMV-seropositive.

This clone came up once. The chain is built from TRBV20-1 and TRBJ1-1; D is unresolved. Germline CDR1 DFQATT, CDR2 SNEGSKA (reference sequence). This CDR3 is built from 11 residues. With 1 base removed from V and 8 bases from J, the gap between germline ends came to 8 bases. The CDR3 nucleotides read TGCAGTGCTAGAGGAACCGGGGAAGCTTTCTTT. Amino acid sequence: CSARGTGEAFF.

The chain uses TRBV30 and TRBJ2-3, with unresolved D. The germline V and J ends were trimmed by 0 bases and 5 bases, with 9 bases remaining between them. The CDR3 runs 13 residues. Germline CDR1 reads GTSNPN; CDR2 reads SVGIG (reference sequence). The CDR3 here is CAWSVRERDTQYF. Here the CDR3 DNA reads TGTGCCTGGAGTGTACGTGAGCGAGATACGCAGTATTTT.

This chain links TRBV2 with TRBJ1-4; D call uncertain. Germline values: CDR1 SNHLY, CDR2 FYNNEI. This CDR3 region has 12 residues. V was trimmed by 4 bases and J by 7 bases, leaving 7 bases between them. CDR3 nucleotides: TGTGCCAGCAGTGCCCCGGGTGAAAAACTGTTTTTT. Its translation is CASSAPGEKLFF.

In this sample, this clone turned up a few times. The chain employs TRBV7-9 and TRBJ2-1, with 12 bases lining up with TRBD2. The CDR3 loop spans 15 amino acids. Germline V CDR1 and CDR2: SEHNR, FQNEAQ (reference sequence). V dropped 4 bases and J dropped 7; count of bases not matched to a gene: 5. In nucleotides, the CDR3 is TGTGCCAGCAGCTCCCTAGCGGGGGGGCGGAATGAGCAGTTCTTC. It codes for CASSSLAGGRNEQFF.

The gene calls are TRBV30 and TRBJ1-2; TRBD1 matches 7 bases. This CDR3 region has 16 residues. The germline gives CDR1 GTSNPN, CDR2 SVGIG (reference sequence). V gave up 0 bases and J gave up 5 bases; unmatched junction bases: 12. DNA of the CDR3: TGTGCCTGGAGTGTGTGGTCGGGACAGCTTCGATATGGCTACACCTTC. Translation: CAWSVWSGQLRYGYTF.

In its sample, this clone was seen once. The V gene is TRBV6-4, the J gene TRBJ1-2; possible D gene TRBD1, 6 bases. Germline values: CDR1 MRHNA, CDR2 SNTAGT. With 6 bases removed from V and 4 bases from J, the gap between germline ends came to 18 bases. The CDR3 totals 15 residues. CDR3: CASSKEYREGYGYTF. The DNA of the CDR3 is TGTGCCAGCAGCAAAGAGTACAGGGAAGGCTATGGCTACACCTTC.

This chain connects TRBV7-3 to TRBJ2-5; 9 bases fit TRBD2. Trimming removed 1 base from V and 4 bases from J; junction bases left unmatched: 1. The CDR3 has 14 amino acids. The germline V gene has CDR1 SGHTA and CDR2 FQGTGA. The CDR3 DNA reads as TGTGCCAGCAGCTTAAGCGGGGGGGCAGAGACCCAGTACTTC. Translated: CASSLSGGAETQYF.

The chain couples TRBV9 to TRBJ1-3, with 10 bases that match TRBD1. CDR3 size: 18 residues. The ends lost 3 bases at V and 2 bases at J; junction bases unmatched: 11. Looked up from germline, CDR1 is SGDLS and CDR2 is YYNGEE. The DNA of the CDR3 is TGTGCCAGCAGCGGGGAGGAGACAGGGGGCAGTCCTGGAAACACCATATATTTT. Translating it yields CASSGEETGGSPGNTIYF.

This clone was seen a single time. The chain has TRBV2 and TRBJ2-1, with 12 bases that match TRBD2. The germline V gene has CDR1 SNHLY and CDR2 FYNNEI. V was clipped by 3 bases and J by 14 bases; unmatched bases: 11. The CDR3 loop spans 15 amino acids. The CDR3 spells CASSEEGLAGWGKFF. As DNA, the CDR3 is TGTGCCAGCAGTGAGGAAGGACTAGCGGGGTGGGGGAAGTTCTTC.

The genes are TRBV2 and TRBJ2-2; 10 bases match TRBD2. V trimming: 1 base; J trimming: 7 bases; junction bases outside the gene matches: 6. The CDR3 length is 16 residues. Germline V gives CDR1 SNHLY, CDR2 FYNNEI. CDR3 residues: CASSEGLAGENGELFF. DNA of the CDR3: TGTGCCAGCAGTGAAGGGCTAGCGGGGGAAAACGGGGAGCTGTTTTTT.

This rearrangement joins TRBV19 to TRBJ1-1; D unclear. V lost 3 bases, J lost 7 bases, and 12 bases lay in between. The length of the CDR3 is 13 residues. The germline V gene has CDR1 LNHDA and CDR2 SQIVND (reference sequence). CDR3 protein: CASSMAGPYEAFF. The CDR3 DNA follows: TGTGCCAGTAGTATGGCAGGTCCCTATGAAGCTTTCTTT. Full variable domain (outside the CDR3, taken from reference TRBV19 and TRBJ1-1): DGGITQSPKYLFRKEGQNVTLSCEQNLNHDAMYWYRQDPGQGLRLIYYSQIVNDFQKGDIAEGYSVSREKKESFPLTVTSAQKNPTAFYLCASSMAGPYEAFFGQGTRLTVV.

The chain links TRBV7-9 to TRBJ2-2; TRBD1 might be the D (5 bases). Germline V lookup: CDR1 SEHNR, CDR2 FQNEAQ (reference sequence). The CDR3 totals 14 residues. The V end lost 0 bases, the J end lost 7 bases, and 9 bases lay between the germline ends. The CDR3 region has the DNA TGTGCCAGCAGCTTAGCGCAGGGCGACGGGGAGCTGTTTTTT. Translation gives CASSLAQGDGELFF. Full variable domain (remainder filled in from reference TRBV7-9 and TRBJ2-2): DTGVSQNPRHKITKRGQNVTFRCDPISEHNRLYWYRQTLGQGPEFLTYFQNEAQLEKSRLLSDRFSAERPKGSFSTLEIQRTEQGDSAMYLCASSLAQGDGELFFGEGSRLTVL.

The rearrangement uses TRBV9 and TRBJ2-5, with 7 nucleotides matching TRBD2. This CDR3 is built from 14 residues. The junction had 8 bases not matched to a gene; V was cut back by 4 bases and J by 5 bases. CDR1 and CDR2 from the germline V gene are SGDLS and YYNGEE. CDR3 coding DNA: TGTGCCAGCAGCCCAGGGACTATTTCCGAGACCCAGTACTTC. Translating gives CASSPGTISETQYF.

The V and J genes are TRBV19 and TRBJ1-4; D remains ambiguous. The ends were cut back, 2 bases at V and 5 bases at J, with 6 bases in the middle. The CDR3 contains 13 residues. The germline V gene encodes CDR1 LNHDA and CDR2 SQIVND (reference sequence). Here the CDR3 reads CASSISQNEKLFF. The CDR3 DNA follows: TGTGCCAGTAGTATATCCCAGAATGAAAAACTGTTTTTT.

The rearrangement uses TRBV2 and TRBJ2-5; possibly TRBD1 for D (5 bases). Matching the DNA end better, TRBJ2-7 makes the J call doubtful. This CDR3 comprises 14 residues. CDR1 is SNHLY, CDR2 FYNNEI, per germline. CDR3 in DNA: TGTGCCAGCTCGAGTTGGGGCAAACCCTACGAGCAGTACTTC. Protein sequence: CASSSWGKPYEQYF.

The chain joins TRBV7-9 to TRBJ2-7; 7 bases are shared with TRBD1. Germline V CDR1 and CDR2: SEHNR, FQNEAQ (reference sequence). J gave up 3 bases and V 7 bases, and 12 bases lay outside the gene matches. This CDR3 contains 15 residues. CDR3 in amino acids: CASNRLEDRYYEQYF. CDR3 DNA sequence: TGTGCCAGCAACCGATTGGAGGACAGGTACTACGAGCAGTACTTC.

This chain connects TRBV5-1 to TRBJ2-7, with D perhaps matching TRBD1 (6 bases). The CDR3 runs to 14 residues. In germline, CDR1 is SGHRS, CDR2 YFSETQ. The V and J ends lost 0 bases and 4 bases respectively, with 11 bases between them. The CDR3 nucleotides are TGCGCCAGCAGCTTGGTGACAGGACCATACGAGCAGTACTTC. Protein sequence: CASSLVTGPYEQYF. Drawing the rest from reference TRBV5-1 and TRBJ2-7, the complete variable domain is KAGVTQTPRYLIKTRGQQVTLSCSPISGHRSVSWYQQTPGQGLQFLFEYFSETQRNKGNFPGRFSGRQFSNSRSEMNVSTLELGDSALYLCASSLVTGPYEQYFGPGTRLTVT.

The chain is built from TRBV10-3 and TRBJ2-2; 7 bases align to TRBD1. The CDR3 covers 12 residues. J lost 6 bases, V lost 10 bases, and 5 bases had no gene match. The germline gives CDR1 ENHRY, CDR2 SYGVKD. CDR3 coding DNA: TGTGCCACCAAAGGACAGGCCGGGGAGCTGTTTTTT. Translated, it gives CATKGQAGELFF.

The V call is TRBV28, the J call TRBJ1-5; D is unresolved. The CDR3 consists of 11 residues. V shed 6 bases and J shed 4 bases, with 4 bases lying between them. Looked up from germline, CDR1 is MDHEN and CDR2 is SYDVKM. The DNA for the CDR3 is TGTGCCAGCAGCGGGAATCAGCCCCAGCATTTT. Translating it yields CASSGNQPQHF.

CDR3 amino acids: CASSRSNYFYGYTF. Here the CDR3 DNA reads TGCGCCAGCAGCCGTAGTAATTATTTCTATGGCTACACCTTC. The chain uses TRBV4-1 and TRBJ1-2; unclear D gene. The CDR3 totals 14 residues. Trimming took 4 bases from V and 4 from J, leaving 13 bases between them. The germline V gene has CDR1 MGHRA and CDR2 YSYEKL.

This chain uses TRBV6-1 with TRBJ1-3; no definite D call. The V gene lost 7 bases and the J gene lost 5 bases, with 12 bases spanning the gap. Looked up from germline, CDR1 is MNHNS and CDR2 is SASEGT. This CDR3 region has 13 residues. CDR3 sequence reads: CASTGLNRNTIYF. The CDR3 DNA sequence: TGTGCCAGCACGGGGTTGAATCGAAACACCATATATTTT.

This clone is a singleton in its sample. V is TRBV5-1 and J is TRBJ2-7; 8 bases are shared with TRBD1. The germline V gene encodes CDR1 SGHRS and CDR2 YFSETQ. CDR3 length: 14 residues. V gave up 5 bases and J gave up 7 bases; unmatched junction bases: 11. CDR3 nucleotides: TGCGCCAGCAGGCCCGGACAGGGACTTCGGGAGCAGTACTTC. This translates into CASRPGQGLREQYF.

The chain combines TRBV19 with TRBJ1-4; D is possibly TRBD1 (6 bases). Germline V gene lookup returns CDR1 LNHDA and CDR2 SQIVND (reference sequence). Trimming shortened V by 3 bases and J by 8 bases, and 13 bases separated the two germline ends. The CDR3 is 14 amino acids. The CDR3 here is CASSIGTGNEKLFF. The DNA of the CDR3 is TGTGCCAGTAGTATTGGTACAGGGAACGAAAAACTGTTTTTT.

The chain uses TRBV5-8 and TRBJ1-6; tentatively, D is TRBD1 (5 bases). The V and J ends lost 5 bases and 6 bases respectively, with 12 bases between them. This CDR3 contains 14 residues. Germline loops: CDR1 SGHTS, CDR2 YDEGEE. CDR3 sequence reads: CASSRGEINSPLHF. CDR3 coding DNA: TGTGCCAGCAGTCGGGGGGAGATTAATTCACCCCTCCACTTT.

The chain joins TRBV7-2 to TRBJ1-1, with TRBD1 identical over 7 bases. This CDR3 region has 14 residues. Germline loops: CDR1 SGHTA, CDR2 FQGNSA. V lost 6 bases to trimming and J lost 4 bases; unmatched junction nucleotides: 8. CDR3 amino acids: CASSLEGAGTEAFF. The CDR3 DNA sequence: TGTGCCAGCAGTTTGGAGGGGGCGGGCACTGAAGCTTTCTTT.